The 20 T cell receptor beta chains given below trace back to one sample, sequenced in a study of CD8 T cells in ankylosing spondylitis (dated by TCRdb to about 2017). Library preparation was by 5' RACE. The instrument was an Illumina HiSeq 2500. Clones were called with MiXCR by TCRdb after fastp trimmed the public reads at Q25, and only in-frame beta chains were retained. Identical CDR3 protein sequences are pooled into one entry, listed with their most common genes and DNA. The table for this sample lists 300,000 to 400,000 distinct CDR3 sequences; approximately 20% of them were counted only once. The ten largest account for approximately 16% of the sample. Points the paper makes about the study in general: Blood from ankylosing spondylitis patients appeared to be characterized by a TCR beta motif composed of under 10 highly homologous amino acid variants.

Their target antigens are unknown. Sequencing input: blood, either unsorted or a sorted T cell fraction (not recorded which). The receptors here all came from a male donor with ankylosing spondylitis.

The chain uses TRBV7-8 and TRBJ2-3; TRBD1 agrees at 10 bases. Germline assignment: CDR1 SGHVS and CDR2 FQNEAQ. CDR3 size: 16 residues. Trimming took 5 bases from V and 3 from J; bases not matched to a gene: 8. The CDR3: CASSHRQGARTDTQYF. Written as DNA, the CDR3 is TGTGCCAGCAGCCATCGACAGGGGGCAAGGACAGATACGCAGTATTTT.

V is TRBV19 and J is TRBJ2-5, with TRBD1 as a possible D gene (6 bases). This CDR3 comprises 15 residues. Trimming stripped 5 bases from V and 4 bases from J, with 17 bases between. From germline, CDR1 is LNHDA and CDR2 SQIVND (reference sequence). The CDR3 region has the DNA TGTGCCAGTAGTCGCGAGGGAACAGGGCTAGAGACCCAGTACTTC. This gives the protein CASSREGTGLETQYF. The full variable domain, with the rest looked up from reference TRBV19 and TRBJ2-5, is DGGITQSPKYLFRKEGQNVTLSCEQNLNHDAMYWYRQDPGQGLRLIYYSQIVNDFQKGDIAEGYSVSREKKESFPLTVTSAQKNPTAFYLCASSREGTGLETQYFGPGTRLLVL.

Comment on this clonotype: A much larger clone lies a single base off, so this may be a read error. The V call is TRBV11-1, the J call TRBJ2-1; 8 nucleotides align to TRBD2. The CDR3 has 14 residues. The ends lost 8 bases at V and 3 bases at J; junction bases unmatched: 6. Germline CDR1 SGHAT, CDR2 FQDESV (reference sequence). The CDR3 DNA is TGTGCCAGCGGCCCGGGACTAGGCTACAATGAGCAGTTCTTC. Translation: CASGPGLGYNEQFF. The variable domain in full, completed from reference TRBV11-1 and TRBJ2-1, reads EAEVAQSPRYKITEKSQAVAFWCDPISGHATLYWYRQILGQGPELLVQFQDESVVDDSQLPKDRFSAERLKGVDSTLKIQPAELGDSAMYLCASGPGLGYNEQFFGPGTRLTVL.

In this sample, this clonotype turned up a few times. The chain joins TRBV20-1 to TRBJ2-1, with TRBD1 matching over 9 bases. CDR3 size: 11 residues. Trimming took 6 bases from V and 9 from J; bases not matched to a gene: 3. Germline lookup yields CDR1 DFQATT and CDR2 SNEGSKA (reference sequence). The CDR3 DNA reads TGCAGTGCACAGGGGGCCAGTGAGCAGTTCTTC. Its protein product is CSAQGASEQFF.

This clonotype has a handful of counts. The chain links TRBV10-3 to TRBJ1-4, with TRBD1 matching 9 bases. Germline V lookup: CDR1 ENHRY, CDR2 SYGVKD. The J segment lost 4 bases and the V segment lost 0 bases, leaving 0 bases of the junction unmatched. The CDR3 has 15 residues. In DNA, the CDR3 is TGTGCCATCAGTGAGTCGGACAGGGGTAATGAAAAACTGTTTTTT. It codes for CAISESDRGNEKLFF.

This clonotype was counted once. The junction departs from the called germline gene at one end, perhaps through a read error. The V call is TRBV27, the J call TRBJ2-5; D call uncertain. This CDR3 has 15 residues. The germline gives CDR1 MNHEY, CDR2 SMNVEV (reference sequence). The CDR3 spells CASSLTAMYQETQYF. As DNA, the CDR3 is TGTGCCAGCAGTTTAACAGCGATGTACCAGGAGACCCAGTACTTC.

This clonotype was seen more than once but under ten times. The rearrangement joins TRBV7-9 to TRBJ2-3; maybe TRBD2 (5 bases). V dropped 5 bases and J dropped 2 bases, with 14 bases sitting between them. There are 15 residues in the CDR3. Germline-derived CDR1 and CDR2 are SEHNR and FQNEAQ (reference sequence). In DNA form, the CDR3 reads TGTGCCAGCAGCCGCCGGGGTACGGACACAGATACGCAGTATTTT. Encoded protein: CASSRRGTDTDTQYF.

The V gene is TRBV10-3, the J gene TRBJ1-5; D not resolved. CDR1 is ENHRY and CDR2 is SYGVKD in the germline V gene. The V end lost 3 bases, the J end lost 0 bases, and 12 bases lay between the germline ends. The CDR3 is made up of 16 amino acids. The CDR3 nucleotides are TGTGCCATCAGTGATAGAGGGCAGACTAGCAATCAGCCCCAGCATTTT. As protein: CAISDRGQTSNQPQHF.

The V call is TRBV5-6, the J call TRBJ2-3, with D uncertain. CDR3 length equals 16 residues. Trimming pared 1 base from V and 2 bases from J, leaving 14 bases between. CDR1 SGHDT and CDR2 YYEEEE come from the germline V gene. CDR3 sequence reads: CASSLSQRITTDTQYF. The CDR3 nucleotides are TGTGCCAGCAGCTTGTCTCAGCGAATAACCACAGATACGCAGTATTTT. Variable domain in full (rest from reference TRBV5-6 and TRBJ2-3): DAGVTQSPTHLIKTRGQQVTLRCSPKSGHDTVSWYQQALGQGPQFIFQYYEEEERQRGNFPDRFSGHQFPNYSSELNVNALLLGDSALYLCASSLSQRITTDTQYFGPGTRLTVL.

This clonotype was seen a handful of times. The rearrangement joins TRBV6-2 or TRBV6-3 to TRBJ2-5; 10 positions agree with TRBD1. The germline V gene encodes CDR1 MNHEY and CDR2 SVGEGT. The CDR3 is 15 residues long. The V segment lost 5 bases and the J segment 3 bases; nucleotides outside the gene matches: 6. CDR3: CASSPAGTGEETQYF. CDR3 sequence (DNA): TGTGCCAGCAGTCCCGCCGGGACAGGGGAAGAGACCCAGTACTTC.

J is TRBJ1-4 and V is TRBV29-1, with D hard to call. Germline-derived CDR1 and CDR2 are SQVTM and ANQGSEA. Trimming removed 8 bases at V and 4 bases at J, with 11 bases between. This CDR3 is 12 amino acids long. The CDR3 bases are TGCAGCATCGGAGGCGTTAATGAAAAACTGTTTTTT. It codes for CSIGGVNEKLFF. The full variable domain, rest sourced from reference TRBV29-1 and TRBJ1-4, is SAVISQKPSRDICQRGTSLTIQCQVDSQVTMMFWYRQQPGQSLTLIATANQGSEATYESGFVIDKFPISRPNLTFSTLTVSNMSPEDSSIYLCSIGGVNEKLFFGSGTQLSVL.

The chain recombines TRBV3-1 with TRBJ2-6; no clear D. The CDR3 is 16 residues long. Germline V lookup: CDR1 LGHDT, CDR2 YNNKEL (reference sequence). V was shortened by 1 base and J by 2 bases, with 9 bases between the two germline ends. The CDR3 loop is CASSQVPSAGANVLTF. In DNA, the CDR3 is TGTGCCAGCAGCCAAGTCCCGTCGGCTGGGGCCAACGTCCTGACTTTC.

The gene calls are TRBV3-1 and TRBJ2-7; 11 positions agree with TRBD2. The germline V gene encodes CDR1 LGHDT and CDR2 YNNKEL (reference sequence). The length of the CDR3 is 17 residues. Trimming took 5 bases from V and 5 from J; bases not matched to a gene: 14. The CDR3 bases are TGTGCCAGCAGCTCTGGCAATAGCGGGAGGGCCGTGGACGAGCAGTACTTC. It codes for CASSSGNSGRAVDEQYF.

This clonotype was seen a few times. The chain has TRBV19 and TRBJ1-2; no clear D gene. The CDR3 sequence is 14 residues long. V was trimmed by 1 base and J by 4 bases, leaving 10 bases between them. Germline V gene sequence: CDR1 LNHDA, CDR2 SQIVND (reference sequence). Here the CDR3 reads CASSIGTIIYGYTF. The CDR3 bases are TGTGCCAGTAGTATAGGGACGATTATCTATGGCTACACCTTC.

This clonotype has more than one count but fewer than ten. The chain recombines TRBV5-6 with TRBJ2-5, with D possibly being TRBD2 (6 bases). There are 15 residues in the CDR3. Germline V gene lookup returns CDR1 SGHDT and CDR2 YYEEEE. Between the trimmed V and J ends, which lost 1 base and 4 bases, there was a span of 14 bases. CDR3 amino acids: CASSLIGRARETQYF. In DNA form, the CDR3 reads TGTGCCAGCAGCTTGATCGGGAGAGCACGAGAGACCCAGTACTTC.

The CDR3 sequence is CASRETRLSYEQYF. The CDR3 DNA follows: TGTGCCAGCAGAGAGACGCGACTATCCTACGAGCAGTACTTC. J is TRBJ2-7 and V is TRBV2; weak D call: TRBD2 (5 bases). The CDR3 loop spans 14 amino acids. Trimming left V 6 bases short and J 1 base short, with 13 bases between. CDR1 and CDR2 from the germline V gene are SNHLY and FYNNEI. The full variable domain, completed using reference TRBV2 and TRBJ2-7, is EPEVTQTPSHQVTQMGQEVILRCVPISNHLYFYWYRQILGQKVEFLVSFYNNEISEKSEIFDDQFSVERPDGSNFTLKIRSTKLEDSAMYFCASRETRLSYEQYFGPGTRLTVT.

CDR3 sequence (DNA): TGTGCCAGCAGTGAATCGAGGGGTCAGTCGATGGAGACCTTC. Its protein product is CASSESRGQSMETF. V usage is TRBV25-1 and J usage is TRBJ1-2, with D perhaps TRBD1 (5 bases). CDR1 and CDR2 (germline): MGHDK, SYGVNS. This CDR3 spans 14 amino acids. V was cut by 1 base and J by 14 bases, with 20 bases left in between.

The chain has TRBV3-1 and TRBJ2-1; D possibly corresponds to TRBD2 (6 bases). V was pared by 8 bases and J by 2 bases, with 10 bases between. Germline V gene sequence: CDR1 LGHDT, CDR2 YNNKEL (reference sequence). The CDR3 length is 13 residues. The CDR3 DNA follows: TGTGCCAGCGGACGGGAGCCCTACAATGAGCAGTTCTTC. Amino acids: CASGREPYNEQFF.

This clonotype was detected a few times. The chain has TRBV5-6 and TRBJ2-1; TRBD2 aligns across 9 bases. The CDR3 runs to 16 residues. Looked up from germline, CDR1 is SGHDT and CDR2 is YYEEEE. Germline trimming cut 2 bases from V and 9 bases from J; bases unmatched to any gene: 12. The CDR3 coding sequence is TGTGCCAGCAGCTTAACGGGTAGCGGGAGATTAAGTGAGCAGTTCTTC. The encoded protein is CASSLTGSGRLSEQFF.

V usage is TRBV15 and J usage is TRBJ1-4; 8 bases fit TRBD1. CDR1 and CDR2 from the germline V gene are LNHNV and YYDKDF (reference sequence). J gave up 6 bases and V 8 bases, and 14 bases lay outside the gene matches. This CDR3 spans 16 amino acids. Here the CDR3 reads CATGGVFRGRDEKLFF. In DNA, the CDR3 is TGTGCCACCGGAGGAGTGTTCAGGGGGCGAGATGAAAAACTGTTTTTT.